The clone carrying this T cell receptor beta chain has just one count. The antigen remains undetermined. The sample belongs to a study of shared clonotypes between healthy human individuals. This CDR3 has 15 residues. The V and J ends lost 0 bases and 0 bases respectively, with 10 bases between them. Germline V gene data show CDR1 as SGHRS and CDR2 as YFSETQ. Every subset had its genomic DNA shared out evenly among several immunoSEQ plates. In replicate PCRs of sorted subsets, approximately 190 ng DNA, roughly 31,000 T cell genomes, was used. Repertoires were generated with immunoSEQ multiplex PCR, while TCRdb's copy carries only in-frame clones and drops some. The data show millions of clones, 95% seen once. Study-level results: Clonotypes shared by all four donors outscored non-shared clonotypes in generation probability. Blood alone was sampled, and tissue repertoires likely differ.

This TCR was sampled from a man between 18 and 35 years old in good health. The rearrangement uses TRBV5-1 and TRBJ2-7; D ambiguous. Input material: naive CD4+ T cells sorted from blood. Described subset: CD45RA+ positively selected. The CDR3 reads CASSLAWHNSYEQYF. The CDR3 DNA follows: TGCGCCAGCAGCTTGGCGTGGCACAACTCCTACGAGCAGTACTTC.